This passage covers 26 T cell receptor beta chains from one sample sequenced in a study of blood T cell repertoires in COVID-19. This table comes from immunoSEQ multiplex PCR, and its TCRdb copy is limited to in-frame clones, with some not included. The table lists nearly 350,000 clones, more than 75% of them singletons. Sequenced: peripheral blood. These receptors were obtained from a woman between 45 and 60 years old with COVID-19, enrolled during active disease.

The V and J genes are TRBV27 and TRBJ2-2, with a weak D call TRBD2 (6 bases). The CDR3 consists of 18 residues. V lost 0 bases and J 1 base, leaving 15 bases between the germline ends. The germline V gene has CDR1 MNHEY and CDR2 SMNVEV (reference sequence). The CDR3 coding sequence is TGTGCCAGCAGTTTATCCCCCCTCCGGGGGAAGAACACCGGGGAGCTGTTTTTT. This sequence encodes CASSLSPLRGKNTGELFF.

The genes are TRBV5-4 and TRBJ1-2; D remains ambiguous. Trimming took 0 bases from V and 5 from J, leaving 11 bases between them. CDR1 and CDR2 from the germline V gene are SGHNT and YYREEE (reference sequence). The length of the CDR3 is 14 residues. The CDR3: CASSLEGGLYGYTF. The CDR3 DNA reads as TGTGCCAGCAGCTTGGAAGGAGGGCTATATGGCTACACCTTC.

The chain recombines TRBV18 with TRBJ2-5, with 7 bases matching TRBD1. Germline values: CDR1 KGHSH, CDR2 LQKENI. V gave up 6 bases and J gave up 4 bases; unmatched junction bases: 8. The CDR3 spans 14 residues. CDR3 nucleotide sequence: TGTGCCAGCTCCATAGACAGGGCGGGAGAGACCCAGTACTTC. It encodes CASSIDRAGETQYF.

The chain recombines TRBV5-4 with TRBJ2-3; the D gene is possibly TRBD2 (6 bases). Between the trimmed V and J ends, which lost 0 bases and 6 bases, there was a span of 17 bases. Germline V gene sequence: CDR1 SGHNT, CDR2 YYREEE (reference sequence). The CDR3 sequence is 16 residues long. The CDR3 sequence is CASSLGGKRLVDTQYF. The CDR3 DNA is TGTGCCAGCAGCTTGGGCGGGAAGCGTCTTGTGGATACGCAGTATTTT. The full variable domain, in which reference TRBV5-4 and TRBJ2-3 provide the parts outside the CDR3, is ETGVTQSPTHLIKTRGQQVTLRCSSQSGHNTVSWYQQALGQGPQFIFQYYREEENGRGNFPPRFSGLQFPNYSSELNVNALELDDSALYLCASSLGGKRLVDTQYFGPGTRLTVL.

The V gene is TRBV15, the J gene TRBJ1-2, with TRBD1 as a possible D gene (5 bases). The CDR3 is 14 residues long. The V end was cut by 5 bases, the J end by 1 base, with 11 bases between. From germline, CDR1 is LNHNV and CDR2 YYDKDF (reference sequence). The CDR3 loop is CATSDRQGNYGYTF. The DNA of the CDR3 is TGTGCCACCAGCGACCGTCAGGGTAACTATGGCTACACCTTC.

The chain recombines TRBV19 with TRBJ1-5; D might be TRBD1 (6 bases). This CDR3 has 14 amino acids. Trimming removed 7 bases at V and 7 bases at J, with 17 bases between. Looked up from germline, CDR1 is LNHDA and CDR2 is SQIVND (reference sequence). Here the CDR3 DNA reads TGTGCCAGTATTTTGGGAGGGGGGGAACAGCCCCAGCATTTT. The encoded protein is CASILGGGEQPQHF. Filled out from reference TRBV19 and TRBJ1-5, the complete variable domain reads DGGITQSPKYLFRKEGQNVTLSCEQNLNHDAMYWYRQDPGQGLRLIYYSQIVNDFQKGDIAEGYSVSREKKESFPLTVTSAQKNPTAFYLCASILGGGEQPQHFGDGTRLSIL.

This rearrangement joins TRBV2 to TRBJ2-3; TRBD2 might be the D (7 bases). CDR3 length: 14 amino acids. Trimming pared 7 bases from V and 4 bases from J, leaving 15 bases between. Germline values: CDR1 SNHLY, CDR2 FYNNEI. DNA of the CDR3: TGTGCCAGCAAGGGGGGGCCAGCATCAGATACGCAGTATTTT. The encoded protein is CASKGGPASDTQYF. Combining the CDR3 with reference TRBV2 and TRBJ2-3 gives the whole variable domain EPEVTQTPSHQVTQMGQEVILRCVPISNHLYFYWYRQILGQKVEFLVSFYNNEISEKSEIFDDQFSVERPDGSNFTLKIRSTKLEDSAMYFCASKGGPASDTQYFGPGTRLTVL.

The rearrangement links TRBV29-1 to TRBJ2-6; D is possibly TRBD2 (5 bases). Trimming left V 6 bases short and J 0 bases short, with 18 bases between. CDR3 length equals 17 residues. Germline assignment: CDR1 SQVTM and CDR2 ANQGSEA. The CDR3 protein is CSVRPNGGGSGANVLTF. For the CDR3, the DNA is TGCAGCGTCCGTCCGAATGGAGGTGGCTCTGGGGCCAACGTCCTGACTTTC.

The chain employs TRBV15 and TRBJ2-7; D is undetermined. Germline values: CDR1 LNHNV, CDR2 YYDKDF (reference sequence). Trimming cost V 2 bases and J 6 bases, with 8 bases left between them. The CDR3 covers 12 residues. This CDR3 reads CATSRLDSEQYF. The CDR3 bases are TGTGCCACCAGCAGACTAGATTCCGAGCAGTACTTC.

This chain connects TRBV3-1 (or the pseudogene TRBV3-2) to TRBJ2-3; 8 positions match TRBD2. The CDR3 is made up of 15 amino acids. V shed 1 base and J 6 bases; nucleotides not matched to a gene: 6. The germline CDR1 and CDR2 sequences are LGHDT and YNNKEL (reference sequence). This chain's CDR3 is CASSQGGLAVDTQYF. CDR3 sequence (DNA): TGTGCCAGCAGCCAAGGAGGACTAGCAGTGGATACGCAGTATTTT.

The chain recombines TRBV7-2 with TRBJ1-1; D is possibly TRBD1 (5 bases). Germline loops: CDR1 SGHTA, CDR2 FQGNSA. The CDR3 spans 16 residues. Trimming stripped 2 bases from V and 4 bases from J, with 17 bases between. In DNA form, the CDR3 reads TGTGCCAGCAGCTTACAACCCCCCAGGGTATCCACTGAAGCTTTCTTT. Translating it yields CASSLQPPRVSTEAFF.

The table lists this clone with a count of one. CDR3 residues: CASSQLTGWDGYTF. The CDR3 nucleotides read TGTGCCAGCAGCCAACTGACAGGGTGGGATGGCTACACCTTC. V and J are TRBV14 and TRBJ1-2; 7 bases align to TRBD1. The V and J ends lost 2 bases and 6 bases, in that order; junction bases with no gene match: 6. Germline CDR1 and CDR2: SGHDN and FVKESK. The CDR3 has 14 residues.

The V and J genes are TRBV7-9 and TRBJ2-3; 9 bases are shared with TRBD2. The junction had 7 bases not matched to a gene; V was cut back by 5 bases and J by 4 bases. Germline loops: CDR1 SEHNR, CDR2 FQNEAQ (reference sequence). This CDR3 is built from 15 residues. CDR3: CASSPREGRADTQYF. The DNA of the CDR3 is TGTGCCAGCAGCCCGCGGGAGGGGAGGGCAGATACGCAGTATTTT. The full variable domain, in which reference TRBV7-9 and TRBJ2-3 provide the parts outside the CDR3, is DTGVSQNPRHKITKRGQNVTFRCDPISEHNRLYWYRQTLGQGPEFLTYFQNEAQLEKSRLLSDRFSAERPKGSFSTLEIQRTEQGDSAMYLCASSPREGRADTQYFGPGTRLTVL.

DNA of the CDR3: TGTGCCAGCAGCTTAAGGTCCTCGGTAGCGGGAACAATAAAGGATGAGCAGTTCTTC. Protein sequence: CASSLRSSVAGTIKDEQFF. The rearrangement joins TRBV11-2 to TRBJ2-1; 8 bases line up with TRBD2. V was clipped by 2 bases and J by 8 bases; unmatched bases: 20. The CDR3 extends over 19 amino acids. Per germline, CDR1 SGHAT and CDR2 FQNNGV. Combining the CDR3 with reference TRBV11-2 and TRBJ2-1 gives the whole variable domain EAGVAQSPRYKIIEKRQSVAFWCNPISGHATLYWYQQILGQGPKLLIQFQNNGVVDDSQLPKDRFSAERLKGVDSTLKIQPAKLEDSAVYLCASSLRSSVAGTIKDEQFFGPGTRLTVL.

The chain couples TRBV14 to TRBJ1-3; D unclear. This CDR3 has 15 residues. V was cut by 2 bases and J by 4 bases, with 12 bases left in between. CDR1 SGHDN and CDR2 FVKESK come from the germline V gene. Written as DNA, the CDR3 is TGTGCCAGCAGCCAAATAGATGTTTCGGGAAACACCATATATTTT. Protein product: CASSQIDVSGNTIYF.

This chain connects TRBV25-1 to TRBJ2-2; tentatively, D is TRBD1 (6 bases). This CDR3 comprises 15 residues. Germline values: CDR1 MGHDK, CDR2 SYGVNS. With 6 bases removed from V and 1 base from J, the gap between germline ends came to 12 bases. CDR3 protein: CASRPGEVNTGELFF. In DNA, the CDR3 is TGTGCCAGCAGACCAGGGGAAGTGAACACCGGGGAGCTGTTTTTT.

This chain links TRBV19 with TRBJ1-6; 9 nucleotides match TRBD1. J lost 6 bases, V lost 5 bases, and 5 bases had no gene match. CDR1 and CDR2 (germline): LNHDA, SQIVND (reference sequence). The CDR3 sequence is 15 residues long. CDR3 DNA: TGTGCCAGTAGTGGACAGGGGTTGGTTAATTCACCCCTCCACTTT. It codes for CASSGQGLVNSPLHF.

The chain is built from TRBV29-1 and TRBJ1-6; D is perhaps TRBD1 (5 bases). Trimming removed 5 bases from V and 9 bases from J, with 20 bases in between. CDR3 length: 15 amino acids. In germline, CDR1 is SQVTM, CDR2 ANQGSEA. CDR3 DNA sequence: TGCAGCGTTTTCATTTCCACAGGTGGGGCTTCACCCCTCCACTTT. Protein product: CSVFISTGGASPLHF.

The sample holds one count of this clone. CDR3: CASSPGGALTGELFF. Here the CDR3 DNA reads TGCGCCAGCAGCCCGGGGGGGGCCCTGACCGGGGAGCTGTTTTTT. This sequence joins TRBV5-1 and TRBJ2-2; 8 bases line up with TRBD2. V was pared by 4 bases and J by 5 bases, with 7 bases of the junction left unmatched. CDR1 is SGHRS and CDR2 is YFSETQ in the germline V gene. The CDR3 is 15 residues long. The full variable domain, rest sourced from reference TRBV5-1 and TRBJ2-2, is KAGVTQTPRYLIKTRGQQVTLSCSPISGHRSVSWYQQTPGQGLQFLFEYFSETQRNKGNFPGRFSGRQFSNSRSEMNVSTLELGDSALYLCASSPGGALTGELFFGEGSRLTVL.

The V gene is TRBV4-1, the J gene TRBJ2-7, with TRBD2 matching over 10 bases. CDR3 size: 15 residues. Germline V gives CDR1 MGHRA, CDR2 YSYEKL. J lost 7 bases, V lost 1 base, and 7 bases had no gene match. CDR3 in DNA: TGCGCCAGCAGCCAAGTGGCTAGCGGGAGCCTTGAGCAGTACTTC. This gives the protein CASSQVASGSLEQYF.

This clone has only one observation. This chain joins TRBV7-9 and TRBJ2-5; 8 bases are a match to TRBD2. Germline V gene lookup returns CDR1 SEHNR and CDR2 FQNEAQ (reference sequence). The length of the CDR3 is 14 residues. V shed 5 bases and J 3 bases; nucleotides not matched to a gene: 5. The CDR3: CASSPHGGEETQYF. CDR3 nucleotides: TGTGCCAGCAGCCCCCACGGGGGGGAAGAGACCCAGTACTTC.

This chain connects TRBV24-1 to TRBJ2-5; maybe TRBD1 (6 bases). The germline V and J ends were trimmed by 3 bases and 5 bases, with 12 bases remaining between them. Germline assignment: CDR1 KGHDR and CDR2 SFDVKD. The CDR3 contains 14 residues. The CDR3 DNA is TGTGCCACCAGTGATCCAACAGGGCGGGAGACCCAGTACTTC. This encodes CATSDPTGRETQYF.

The V gene is TRBV19, the J gene TRBJ1-2, with D possibly TRBD1 on 6 matching bases. V lost 3 bases, J lost 3 bases, and 11 bases lay in between. This CDR3 region has 14 residues. Germline CDR1 and CDR2: LNHDA and SQIVND (reference sequence). This chain's CDR3 is CASSIWGGDYGYTF. For the CDR3, the DNA is TGTGCCAGTAGTATTTGGGGGGGCGACTATGGCTACACCTTC.

The rearrangement links TRBV10-1 to TRBJ1-1; 12 bases map to TRBD1. V shed 6 bases and J 7 bases; nucleotides not matched to a gene: 9. Germline CDR1 reads WNHNN; CDR2 reads SYGVQD (reference sequence). The CDR3 loop spans 15 amino acids. CDR3 sequence reads: CASSGGQGASIEAFF. The DNA of the CDR3 is TGCGCCAGCAGCGGGGGACAGGGGGCTTCGATTGAAGCTTTCTTT.

The V gene is TRBV18, the J gene TRBJ2-1, with 8 bases fitting TRBD1. After removal of 6 bases from V and 4 bases from J, the junction contained 8 bases not matched to a gene. CDR1 KGHSH and CDR2 LQKENI come from the germline V gene. The CDR3 covers 15 residues. The CDR3 sequence: CASSRLRQGYNEQFF. CDR3 nucleotide sequence: TGTGCCAGCTCCCGACTTCGACAGGGGTACAATGAGCAGTTCTTC.

This chain uses TRBV9 with TRBJ2-5; 12 nucleotides match TRBD2. From germline, CDR1 is SGDLS and CDR2 YYNGEE. The CDR3 has 17 amino acids. Trimming cost V 0 bases and J 2 bases; bases outside gene matches: 5. CDR3 in amino acids: CASSVGGLAGRQETQYF. Written as DNA, the CDR3 is TGTGCCAGCAGCGTAGGGGGACTAGCGGGCCGTCAAGAGACCCAGTACTTC.